The clone carrying this TCR beta chain has just one count. This entry belongs to a study of blood T cell repertoires in COVID-19. Overall study context: Acute and convalescent COVID-19 specimens originated in the United States, Italy and Spain. PBMCs, B-cell-depleted T cells, or T cells provided the cDNA or gDNA that made up the material.

In the source study's methods: Quantification of nucleated cells was approximated via reference gene primer amplification. The repertoire was sequenced with immunoSEQ multiplex PCR; TCRdb's copy has only in-frame clones and lacks some. D and trimming come from the DNA, and the V and J calls and clone size come from that table. The sample contains 110,000 to 150,000 clones, around 88% of which appear only once. Germline lookup yields CDR1 MNHEY and CDR2 SVGAGI. The CDR3 runs 14 residues. J lost 1 base, V lost 4 bases, and 2 bases had no gene match. Sequenced sample: peripheral blood. The chain couples TRBV6-5 to TRBJ1-1; 8 bases agree with TRBD1. The receptor was derived from a man in his 60s with active or convalescent COVID-19. For the CDR3, the DNA is TGTGCCAGCAGTTCGGACAGGGCGAACACTGAAGCTTTCTTT. Translated: CASSSDRANTEAFF.